This entry lists 17 T cell receptor beta chains sequenced from one sample in a study of cytomegalovirus exposure and HLA in healthy donors. The protocol was immunoSEQ multiplex PCR, while the TCRdb copy is restricted to in-frame clones and leaves out a portion. The sample gives 150,000 to 250,000 clones, around 84% of which show up once; 10% to 15% is in the top ten. The sequencing sample was made of PBMCs. The source is a woman aged 25 to 39 in good health and CMV-seropositive.

The V call is TRBV6-1, the J call TRBJ2-2; tentative D call: TRBD1 (5 bases). Germline CDR1 reads MNHNS; CDR2 reads SASEGT. The CDR3 has 13 amino acids. V lost 11 bases and J 7 bases, leaving 17 bases between the germline ends. CDR3 nucleotides: TGTGCCTGCGAACCAGGACAACTCGGGGAGCTGTTTTTT. Residues: CACEPGQLGELFF.

The J gene is TRBJ2-1, the V gene TRBV25-1; D is perhaps TRBD2 (5 bases). Between the trimmed V and J ends, which lost 1 base and 5 bases, there was a span of 12 bases. The V gene's germline CDR1 is MGHDK and CDR2 SYGVNS. The CDR3 is made up of 15 amino acids. CDR3 nucleotide sequence: TGTGCCAGCAGTGAATTATCGGGGTTGGACAATGAGCAGTTCTTC. Translated: CASSELSGLDNEQFF.

This clone was found a few times. The rearrangement uses TRBV6-1 and TRBJ2-7; D is uncertain. The ends were cut back, 2 bases at V and 2 bases at J, with 10 bases in the middle. This CDR3 is built from 14 residues. The germline V gene has CDR1 MNHNS and CDR2 SASEGT. CDR3 in DNA: TGTGCCAGCAGTGAACCAGGTGTTACCTACGAGCAGTACTTC. Protein sequence: CASSEPGVTYEQYF.

V gene TRBV7-2 combines with J gene TRBJ1-2, with D possibly being TRBD1 (5 bases). Trimming took off 3 bases at V and 8 bases at J, with 7 bases between the two ends. The CDR3 extends over 11 amino acids. Germline V CDR1 and CDR2: SGHTA, FQGNSA. The CDR3 DNA follows: TGTGCCAGCAGCTTGGGGGGAGGCTACACCTTC. This sequence encodes CASSLGGGYTF.

Comments on this clone: The junction differs from germline at one of its ends, possibly a read error. The CDR3 DNA reads TGTGCCCGCAGCTGGGGGGCGGGGGCGGACCAGCCCCAGCATTTT. This gives the protein CARSWGAGADQPQHF. The chain links TRBV5-6 to TRBJ1-5; D perhaps matches TRBD1 (6 bases). Germline V gives CDR1 SGHDT, CDR2 YYEEEE. The CDR3 runs 15 residues.

The chain employs TRBV25-1 and TRBJ1-3; perhaps TRBD1 as D (5 bases). Germline V lookup: CDR1 MGHDK, CDR2 SYGVNS. Trimming removed 7 bases at V and 4 bases at J, with 23 bases between. This CDR3 has 17 amino acids. In DNA, the CDR3 is TGTGCCAGCATTGGGTCAGGCAGATCCCCAGGGGGAAACACCATATATTTT. This encodes CASIGSGRSPGGNTIYF. The variable domain in full, with the rest retrieved from reference TRBV25-1 and TRBJ1-3, is EADIYQTPRYLVIGTGKKITLECSQTMGHDKMYWYQQDPGMELHLIHYSYGVNSTEKGDLSSESTVSRIRTEHFPLTLESARPSHTSQYLCASIGSGRSPGGNTIYFGEGSWLTVV.

The gene calls are TRBV4-1 and TRBJ1-4; D gene ambiguous. Germline values: CDR1 MGHRA, CDR2 YSYEKL. This CDR3 is 15 amino acids long. The germline V and J ends were trimmed by 0 bases and 4 bases, with 9 bases remaining between them. The CDR3 protein is CASSQDGRINEKLFF. CDR3 in DNA: TGCGCCAGCAGCCAAGATGGCCGCATTAATGAAAAACTGTTTTTT.

This sequence joins TRBV7-8 and TRBJ2-1; weak D call: TRBD2 (5 bases). The ends were cut back, 0 bases at V and 9 bases at J, with 15 bases in the middle. This CDR3 is built from 15 residues. Germline CDR1 reads SGHVS; CDR2 reads FQNEAQ. CDR3 residues: CASSLAEARTGEQFF. DNA of the CDR3: TGTGCCAGCAGCTTAGCGGAGGCTCGGACGGGTGAGCAGTTCTTC.

The V and J genes are TRBV5-1 and TRBJ1-1; D may be TRBD1 (5 bases). The CDR3 runs 13 residues. Germline V gene data show CDR1 as SGHRS and CDR2 as YFSETQ. The V and J ends lost 5 bases and 2 bases respectively, with 10 bases between them. CDR3 sequence (DNA): TGCGCCAGCAGGATAGGGGCAAACACTGAAGCTTTCTTT. The encoded protein is CASRIGANTEAFF.

The genes are TRBV11-2 and TRBJ2-7; D possibly corresponds to TRBD1 (6 bases). The CDR3 has 12 residues. Trimming removed 5 bases from V and 6 bases from J, with 11 bases in between. CDR1 and CDR2 (germline): SGHAT, FQNNGV. The CDR3, as DNA: TGTGCCAGCAGCGTTACAGGGACCGAGCAGTACTTC. Translating it yields CASSVTGTEQYF.

This clone turned up a few times. The chain links TRBV4-1 to TRBJ1-5, with TRBD1 identical over 8 bases. Germline values: CDR1 MGHRA, CDR2 YSYEKL. V shed 5 bases, J shed 4 bases, and the junction held 7 bases outside the gene matches. The CDR3 contains 15 residues. This chain's CDR3 is CASSADRGGNQPQHF. The CDR3 coding sequence is TGCGCCAGCAGCGCCGACAGGGGCGGGAATCAGCCCCAGCATTTT.

The chain has TRBV6-5 and TRBJ1-1; 12 bases are a match to TRBD1. The CDR3 loop spans 15 amino acids. V was pared by 2 bases and J by 9 bases, with 7 bases of the junction left unmatched. CDR1 MNHEY and CDR2 SVGAGI come from the germline V gene. CDR3 loop: CASSYQGQGARKAFF. The CDR3 DNA follows: TGTGCCAGCAGTTACCAGGGACAGGGGGCGCGCAAAGCTTTCTTT.

The V and J genes are TRBV19 and TRBJ2-5, with 8 bases fitting TRBD1. This CDR3 has 13 amino acids. Trimming cost V 9 bases and J 1 base; bases outside gene matches: 4. Germline V gives CDR1 LNHDA, CDR2 SQIVND (reference sequence). The CDR3 DNA follows: TGTGCCAGAGGGACAGGCGGCCAAGAGACCCAGTACTTC. It codes for CARGTGGQETQYF.

The V gene is TRBV19, the J gene TRBJ2-1, with 7 bases matching TRBD2. This CDR3 region has 16 residues. Germline CDR1 reads LNHDA; CDR2 reads SQIVND (reference sequence). Germline trimming cut 3 bases from V and 0 bases from J; bases unmatched to any gene: 5. CDR3 region: CASSITAGSSYNEQFF. The CDR3 DNA reads TGTGCCAGTAGTATCACAGCGGGGAGCTCCTACAATGAGCAGTTCTTC.

The chain has TRBV29-1 and TRBJ2-1; D call uncertain. Trimming shortened V by 3 bases and J by 6 bases, and 15 bases separated the two germline ends. This CDR3 has 14 residues. From germline, CDR1 is SQVTM and CDR2 ANQGSEA. The CDR3 bases are TGCAGCGTTGAGATCCTAGTAGTGCCCAATGAGCAGTTCTTC. It codes for CSVEILVVPNEQFF.

V gene TRBV6-1 combines with J gene TRBJ1-2; the D gene is possibly TRBD1 (6 bases). Trimming took 5 bases from V and 3 from J, leaving 13 bases between them. The CDR3 runs 14 residues. Germline V CDR1 and CDR2: MNHNS, SASEGT. CDR3 bases: TGTGCCAGCAGTAGGCCTGGGGGCGACTATGGCTACACCTTC. Residues: CASSRPGGDYGYTF.

The chain employs TRBV9 and TRBJ2-7; D perhaps matches TRBD1 (5 bases). V lost 4 bases, J lost 2 bases, and 22 bases lay in between. Germline V gene data show CDR1 as SGDLS and CDR2 as YYNGEE. CDR3 length: 17 amino acids. CDR3 amino acids: CASSPQRGDSLTYEQYF. The CDR3 bases are TGTGCCAGCAGCCCCCAAAGAGGAGACAGTCTTACCTACGAGCAGTACTTC.